This T cell receptor beta chain emerged from a study of shared clonotypes between healthy human individuals (dated by TCRdb to between 2020 and 2021). Concerning the study at large: The cohort comprised two women and a few men aged 18 to 49 years. For each donor, three plates each were used for CD4 naive and CD4 memory, two plates were used for CD8 naive, and one plate was used for CD8 memory. The study deeply sequenced blood TCR repertoires of roughly five healthy adults to estimate repertoire size and the extent of clonotype sharing between individuals. To increase sequencing depth and limit assay-specific biases, TCR repertoire library preparation and sequencing were carried out by different laboratories using diverse techniques. Leukapheresis yielded between about 0.9 and 9 billion PBMCs per donor.

CD8 naive samples were obtained by positive selection for CCR7 among CD45RO-negative cells, yielding a CD45RA+CCR7+ population from which TemRA cells were excluded. Healthy HIV-negative adults with no recently reported acute infections or vaccinations were included as donors. Every donor was a Caucasian adult living in Nashville, Tennessee, USA. Blood was collected by leukapheresis, and PBMCs were isolated by Ficoll-Histopaque density gradient centrifugation and then cryopreserved in liquid nitrogen vapor phase. Analytical flow cytometry was used to check the purity and quantity of every magnetically sorted T cell population. Each sorted fraction had its genomic DNA isolated and then quantified by UV absorbance on a Nanodrop 2000c. Using the deep immunoSEQ assay, multiplex PCR amplified TCR CDR3 regions from genomic DNA. Genomic DNA extracted from each cell subset was distributed evenly over all wells of several immunoSEQ 96-well plates, and each plate served as one replicate. For sorted subsets, each replicate PCR was loaded with around 220 ng genomic DNA, equivalent to approximately 27,000 T cell genomes. Purified libraries were measured with a Qubit 3.0 fluorometer, size-checked on a Bioanalyzer 2100, and measured again with the KAPA Library Quantification kit. A separate single-read 150-cycle Illumina NextSeq 550 flow cell was used to sequence each immunoSEQ 96-well plate. Per the source publication's procedure: The immunoSEQ output contained only junctional sequences without quality scores, so filtering could not match that applied to full-length reads. Sequences were annotated with PyIR, a Python wrapper for IgBLAST v1.9, using IMGT germline references to assign V/J genes and CDR3. Any read was removed if the V/J assignment was weak (E-value above 1e-6), the CDR3 was missing, or the read contained stop codons, out-of-frame junctions, or ambiguous translated residues. V3J clonotypes were defined as sequences sharing the same inferred V gene, J gene, and CDR3 amino acid sequence. To compute the percentage overlap between repertoires, the number of shared unique clonotypes was divided by the size of the smaller repertoire. Repertoire richness was assessed with RTK rarefaction, the Chao1 estimator, and Recon v2.1 estimates of unobserved clonotypes. OLGA was used to compute generation probabilities for all TCRbeta clonotypes that the gDNA method yielded from four donors. As stored in TCRdb, this immuneACCESS dataset retains in-frame rearrangements with V and J assigned. A fraction of the clones does not appear; measured against another copy, unresolved V genes explain less than half of the discrepancy, and the remainder lacks a known reason. V, J and clone size were drawn from that table, and D and trimming were deduced from the DNA. Across this sample there are millions of clones, with 90% to 95% seen only once. Together, the top ten hold around 1.7% of the sample.

According to the germline V gene (reference sequence), CDR1 reads MNHEY and CDR2 reads SMNVEV. The V end loses 5 bases and the J end loses 4 bases, and a stretch of 18 bases separates them. The CDR3 holds 16 amino acids from the cysteine to the phenylalanine. The only DNA kept is the CDR3, 48 bases in frame from the first base. Broader findings and caveats from the paper: Even with the large sequencing depth, rarefaction of the sorted-subset datasets indicated that sequencing was incomplete. The small number of donors limited the genetic and exposure-history diversity represented. Pairwise subsampling indicated that sequencing depth was expected to affect the degree of clonotype sharing among donors. Sharing across a few donors was observed for roughly 5% of naive CD4, about 4% of naive CD8, 2% to 2.5% of memory CD4, and about 0.39% of memory CD8 clonotypes. Larger estimated clonotype richness was generally found for naive subsets than for memory subsets. Only blood was sampled, and tissue TCR repertoires likely differ from those in blood. Compared with non-shared clonotypes, the clonotypes found in all four sorted-subset donors had higher generation probabilities.

With regard to this clone: No cognate antigen has been identified for it. Within one base of it there is no much larger clone, and no base qualities were kept.

The sequence was obtained from a man in his late teens or twenties in good health. Some clones in this sample may be carry-over from other donors' samples. The chain couples TRBV27 to TRBJ1-3, with no confident D gene call. The sample consisted of naive CD8+ T cells from PBMCs. This specimen's cell subset or site label, interpreted: CD45RA+CCR7+. The bases are TGTGCCAGCAGTAACGTTGGACCTTTAGGGGGAAACACCATATATTTT. Its protein reads: CASSNVGPLGGNTIYF.